This T cell receptor beta chain originates from a study of beta chain features in type 1 diabetes. Study observations and caveats: Significant though moderate, a shortening of TCRB CDR3s appeared in all four CD4+ subsets of Type 1 diabetes patients. Cells that show high TCR expression could be over-represented by cDNA sequencing.

CDR1 SGDLS and CDR2 YYNGEE come from the germline V gene. Deletions cut 4 bases from V and 5 bases from J, with 18 bases between. CDR3 length: 15 amino acids. TCRB transcripts that were expressed got sequenced, as all of the isolated RNA had been reverse transcribed. Data came from immunoSEQ multiplex PCR; TCRdb stores just in-frame clones and leaves some out. The table lists around 97,000 clones, under 30% of them singletons. This clone was detected a few times. What it binds is unknown. The rearrangement links TRBV9 to TRBJ1-2; D is perhaps TRBD1 (5 bases). The receptor comes from a woman younger than 30 with type 1 diabetes. The sample consisted of central memory CD4+ T cells from blood. The CDR3, as DNA: TGTGCCAGCAGCCCAAAGGCGTCCAGGGATTATGGCTACACCTTC. Encoded protein: CASSPKASRDYGYTF. Filled out from reference TRBV9 and TRBJ1-2, the complete variable domain reads DSGVTQTPKHLITATGQRVTLRCSPRSGDLSVYWYQQSLDQGLQFLIQYYNGEERAKGNILERFSAQQFPDLHSELNLSSLELGDSALYFCASSPKASRDYGYTFGSGTRLTVV.